This TCR beta chain was observed in a study of cytomegalovirus exposure and HLA in healthy donors. General study points: Using a false discovery rate of 0.05, a later analysis showed that approximately 16,000 TCR beta sequences were associated with HLA alleles. Further analysis was carried out later, and it showed several of the most significant clusters appearing linked to common viral pathogens. Sequencing artifact likely explains a cluster of highly shared sequence variants. Most of the TCR beta V segments (in an earlier analysis) were productive either about 87% or about 30% of the time.

Germline V gene sequence: CDR1 MDHEN, CDR2 SYDVKM. Trimming removed 2 bases from V and 2 bases from J; junction bases left unmatched: 4. The CDR3 is made up of 15 amino acids. In regard to this clone: No antigen is known for it.

Use of 60 Vbeta and 13 Jbeta primers characterized the PCR. TCRdb's table, derived via immunoSEQ multiplex PCR, lists solely in-frame clones and lacks some. The data contain tens of thousands of clones, roughly 67% of them singletons. Sequencing was done on a sample of PBMCs. The chain links TRBV28 to TRBJ2-3; 7 nucleotides line up with TRBD2. The receptor's source is a man in his forties or fifties in good health and CMV-seropositive. The CDR3 spells CASSLVGGVTDTQYF. The CDR3 nucleotides are TGTGCCAGCAGTTTAGTGGGGGGGGTCACAGATACGCAGTATTTT.